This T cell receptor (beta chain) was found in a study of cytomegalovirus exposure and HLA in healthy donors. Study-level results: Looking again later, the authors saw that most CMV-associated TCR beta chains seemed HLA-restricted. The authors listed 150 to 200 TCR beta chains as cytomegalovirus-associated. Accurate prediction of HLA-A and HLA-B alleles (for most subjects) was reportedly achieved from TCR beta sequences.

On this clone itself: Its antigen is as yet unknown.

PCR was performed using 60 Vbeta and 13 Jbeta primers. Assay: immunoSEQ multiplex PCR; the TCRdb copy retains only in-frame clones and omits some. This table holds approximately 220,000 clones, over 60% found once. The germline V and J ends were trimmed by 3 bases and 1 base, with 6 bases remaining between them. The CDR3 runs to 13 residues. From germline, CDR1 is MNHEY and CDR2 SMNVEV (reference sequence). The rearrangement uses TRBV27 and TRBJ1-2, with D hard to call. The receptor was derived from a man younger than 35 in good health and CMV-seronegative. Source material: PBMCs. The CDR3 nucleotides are TGTGCCAGCAGTTTCGACAATAACTATGGCTACACCTTC. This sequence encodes CASSFDNNYGYTF.